The 16 T cell receptor beta chains given below trace back to one sample, sequenced in a study of blood T cells in healthy people across ages. Using a J-beta primer mix together with a sample-barcoded 5' primer, a second PCR was run for 7 to 11 cycles. TCRdb ran MiXCR on the 5' RACE reads and lists one entry per CDR3 protein. The table shows roughly 930,000 distinct CDR3 sequences, with 45% to 50% occurring only once. The source material was blood. The receptor set was obtained from a man younger than 40 in good health.

The count of this clonotype is one. The chain combines TRBV5-4 with TRBJ1-1; TRBD1 matches 7 bases. The J segment lost 0 bases and the V segment lost 4 bases, leaving 3 bases of the junction unmatched. CDR3 length: 14 amino acids. Germline V lookup: CDR1 SGHNT, CDR2 YYREEE (reference sequence). The CDR3 loop is CASSDRELNTEAFF. CDR3 nucleotides: TGTGCCAGCAGCGACAGGGAACTGAACACTGAAGCTTTCTTT.

This clonotype was observed a handful of times. The chain links TRBV28 to TRBJ1-2, with 10 bases fitting TRBD1. V was clipped by 5 bases and J by 0 bases; unmatched bases: 6. Germline V gene lookup returns CDR1 MDHEN and CDR2 SYDVKM. The CDR3 spans 16 residues. CDR3 protein: CASSPGTGEANYGYTF. The CDR3, as DNA: TGTGCCAGCAGTCCCGGGACAGGGGAGGCTAACTATGGCTACACCTTC.

There are a few counts of this clonotype. This sequence joins TRBV3-1 and TRBJ2-1, with D hard to call. Germline V gene sequence: CDR1 LGHDT, CDR2 YNNKEL (reference sequence). Trimming stripped 3 bases from V and 9 bases from J, with 9 bases between. The CDR3 extends over 12 amino acids. This CDR3 is CASSHSSSEQFF. Here the CDR3 DNA reads TGTGCCAGCAGCCATTCCTCTAGTGAGCAGTTCTTC.

This chain uses TRBV30 with TRBJ1-5, with D possibly TRBD1 on 5 matching bases. Trimming removed 3 bases at V and 13 bases at J, with 16 bases between. This CDR3 has 12 residues. Germline assignment: CDR1 GTSNPN and CDR2 SVGIG (reference sequence). Here the CDR3 reads CAWSPTGGPQHF. Here the CDR3 DNA reads TGTGCCTGGAGCCCTACGGGGGGACCTCAGCATTTT.

Of note for this clonotype: This clone may be a read error of a much larger clone one base away. This chain connects TRBV12-3 or TRBV12-4 to TRBJ2-7; TRBD1 or TRBD2 may be the D gene (5 bases each). V was pared by 9 bases and J by 1 base, with 13 bases between. CDR3 length equals 13 residues. CDR3 protein: CASAAGSSYEQYF. DNA for the CDR3: TGTGCCAGTGCCGCAGGGAGTTCCTACGAGCAGTACTTC.

For this clonotype: A much more abundant neighbour one base away suggests this may be a read error. The chain recombines TRBV4-3 with TRBJ1-2; tentative D call: TRBD1 (5 bases). V was cut by 4 bases and J by 3 bases, with 9 bases left in between. Germline CDR1 is LGHNA and CDR2 is YSLEER. The CDR3 runs to 13 residues. This CDR3 is CASSRDEYYGYTF. The DNA for the CDR3 is TGCGCCAGCAGCCGGGACGAATACTATGGCTACACCTTC.

The V call is TRBV9, the J call TRBJ2-3; D gene ambiguous. V was trimmed by 1 base and J by 6 bases, leaving 12 bases between them. The CDR3 has 14 residues. CDR1 and CDR2 from the germline V gene are SGDLS and YYNGEE. The CDR3 bases are TGTGCCAGCAGCGTAACCACCCTGGGGGATACGCAGTATTTT. Translated, it gives CASSVTTLGDTQYF.

This clonotype was seen more than once but under ten times. The chain uses TRBV29-1 and TRBJ2-7; no reliable D call. Germline values: CDR1 SQVTM, CDR2 ANQGSEA. V was shortened by 5 bases and J by 1 base, with 12 bases between the two germline ends. CDR3 length equals 13 residues. DNA of the CDR3: TGCAGCGTTAGCCCTCGGGCTTCCTACGAGCAGTACTTC. This encodes CSVSPRASYEQYF.

V usage is TRBV9 and J usage is TRBJ2-1; 10 bases are shared with TRBD1. CDR1 is SGDLS, CDR2 YYNGEE, per germline. V was clipped by 1 base and J by 6 bases; unmatched bases: 4. CDR3 size: 15 residues. CDR3 residues: CASSVMGQGSNEQFF. DNA of the CDR3: TGTGCCAGCAGCGTAATGGGACAGGGGAGCAATGAGCAGTTCTTC.

This clonotype has just a few counts. V usage is TRBV7-2 and J usage is TRBJ2-2, with TRBD2 matching 7 bases. CDR1 is SGHTA and CDR2 is FQGNSA in the germline V gene. J gave up 4 bases and V 0 bases, and 2 bases lay outside the gene matches. There are 15 residues in the CDR3. CDR3 nucleotides: TGTGCCAGCAGCTTAGCGGGGGGGGGCACCGGGGAGCTGTTTTTT. Its translation is CASSLAGGGTGELFF. Together with reference TRBV7-2 and TRBJ2-2, the CDR3 gives the full variable domain: GAGVSQSPSNKVTEKGKDVELRCDPISGHTALYWYRQSLGQGLEFLIYFQGNSAPDKSGLPSDRFSAERTGGSVSTLTIQRTQQEDSAVYLCASSLAGGGTGELFFGEGSRLTVL.

This clonotype was counted only a few times. The chain employs TRBV3-1 and TRBJ2-3; D perhaps matches TRBD2 (5 bases). The V gene's germline CDR1 is LGHDT and CDR2 YNNKEL (reference sequence). This CDR3 contains 15 residues. V gave up 0 bases and J gave up 1 base, with 8 bases separating them. The CDR3 loop reads CASSQDHGGTDTQYF. CDR3 DNA: TGTGCCAGCAGCCAAGATCACGGGGGCACAGATACGCAGTATTTT.

About this clonotype: An end of the junction does not agree with germline; a read error may underlie this. J is TRBJ2-1 and V is TRBV12-3 or TRBV12-4; 8 bases agree with TRBD2. The CDR3 is made up of 12 amino acids. CDR3 amino acids: CASTALADERFF. The DNA for the CDR3 is TGTGCCAGCACCGCACTAGCGGACGAGCGGTTCTTC.

The chain joins TRBV3-1 to TRBJ2-1; 15 bases align to TRBD2. CDR3 length equals 14 residues. V lost 7 bases, J lost 7 bases, and 2 bases stayed unmatched. From germline, CDR1 is LGHDT and CDR2 YNNKEL (reference sequence). CDR3 amino acids: CASTGTSGRNEQFF. CDR3 DNA sequence: TGTGCCAGCACCGGGACTAGCGGGAGGAATGAGCAGTTCTTC.

V and J are TRBV28 and TRBJ2-7, with TRBD1 matching over 7 bases. Germline-derived CDR1 and CDR2 are MDHEN and SYDVKM. V dropped 5 bases and J dropped 7; count of bases not matched to a gene: 11. CDR3 length equals 14 residues. CDR3 amino acids: CASSLHRDSNEQYF. In DNA form, the CDR3 reads TGTGCCAGCAGTCTCCACCGGGACAGCAATGAGCAGTACTTC.

This chain joins TRBV12-3 or TRBV12-4 and TRBJ2-5, with 9 positions matching TRBD2. The CDR3 consists of 16 residues. The V gene end was trimmed by 5 bases and the J gene end by 1 base; junction bases not matched to a gene: 8. The CDR3 sequence: CASSPGLAGAQETQYF. In DNA form, the CDR3 reads TGTGCCAGCAGTCCCGGGTTAGCGGGGGCCCAAGAGACCCAGTACTTC.

This chain links TRBV12-3 or TRBV12-4 with TRBJ2-3; 7 positions agree with TRBD2. There are 15 residues in the CDR3. V was pared by 10 bases and J by 5 bases, with 15 bases of the junction left unmatched. CDR3 in DNA: TGTGCCACCCTCAGCGGGGCGGTCCGGAAAGATACGCAGTATTTT. Translating gives CATLSGAVRKDTQYF.